Listed below are T cell receptor beta chains from one sample, sequenced in a study of shared clonotypes between healthy human individuals. Here immunoSEQ multiplex PCR was the method, and the copy in TCRdb shows in-frame clones only, minus some. The sample carries about 2.4 million clones, 85% to 95% recorded once. The material sequenced was naive CD4+ T cells sorted from blood. All receptors come from a man aged 18 to 29 in good health. Each CDR3 is given with its conserved first and last residue. A D gene is named only where the DNA matches it firmly. Some rows mark clone size as missing; the rest say once, few, many or name a class of expanded clone.

clone_size d_call j_call v_call cdr3_aa cdr3_nt
- - TRBJ2-4 TRBV25-1 CASSDLTGAKNIQYF TGTGCCAGCAGTGATCTAACAGGGGCCAAAAACATTCAGTACTTC
few TRBD1 TRBJ1-1 TRBV27 CASSDPGQGNTEAFF TGTGCCAGCAGCGACCCGGGACAGGGGAACACTGAAGCTTTCTTT
once TRBD1 TRBJ1-5 TRBV28 CASSSAGTGYQPQHF TGTGCCAGCAGTTCTGCCGGGACAGGATACCAGCCCCAGCATTTT
- - TRBJ2-3 TRBV11-2 CASSLDKAGLTDTQYF TGTGCCAGCAGCTTAGACAAAGCGGGCCTCACAGATACGCAGTATTTT
- - TRBJ1-5 TRBV18 CASSPLGVEQPQHF TGTGCCAGCTCACCACTTGGGGTTGAACAGCCCCAGCATTTT
- - TRBJ2-2 TRBV5-1 CASSFPARMPGPDGELFF TGCGCCAGCAGCTTTCCTGCAAGAATGCCGGGCCCCGATGGGGAGCTGTTTTTT
- - TRBJ2-1 TRBV7-9 CASSLSQVEQFF TGTGCCAGCAGCTTATCCCAGGTTGAGCAGTTCTTC
- TRBD2 TRBJ2-3 TRBV7-9 CASAASGATDTQYF TGTGCCAGCGCGGCTAGCGGGGCCACAGATACGCAGTATTTT
- TRBD1 TRBJ2-7 TRBV28 CASSADRGLTYEQYF TGTGCCAGCAGTGCTGACAGGGGGCTTACCTACGAGCAGTACTTC
few TRBD1 TRBJ1-1 TRBV7-3 CASSLSGGTEAFF TGTGCCAGCAGCTTATCAGGGGGCACTGAAGCTTTCTTT
few - TRBJ1-5 TRBV19 CASKGAEQPQHF TGTGCCAGTAAAGGGGCGGAACAGCCCCAGCATTTT
once - TRBJ2-2 TRBV2 CASSGGRLTGELFF TGTGCCAGCAGTGGAGGCAGACTCACCGGGGAGCTGTTTTTT
- TRBD2 TRBJ2-3 TRBV7-8 CASSLVLAGQGTQYF TGTGCCAGCAGCTTAGTACTAGCGGGCCAAGGTACGCAGTATTTT
- - TRBJ1-2 TRBV5-1 CASSPDALVGGYTF TGCGCCAGCAGCCCGGACGCCCTGGTCGGAGGCTACACCTTC
- - TRBJ2-1 TRBV11-3 CASSAGGIFNEQFF TGTGCCAGCAGCGCCGGTGGGATCTTCAATGAGCAGTTCTTC
- - TRBJ1-6 TRBV6-1 CASSLNPTENSPLHF TGTGCCAGCAGCTTAAACCCGACAGAGAATTCACCCCTCCACTTT
- TRBD1 TRBJ2-5 TRBV7-6 CASSARQGLETQYF TGTGCCAGCAGCGCCCGACAGGGTCTGGAGACCCAGTACTTC
few - TRBJ1-1 TRBV28 CASTSTEAFF TGTGCCAGCACTTCGACTGAAGCTTTCTTT
- TRBD1 TRBJ2-7 TRBV29-1 CSVGGQTYEQYF TGCAGCGTTGGGGGACAGACCTACGAGCAGTACTTC
once - TRBJ1-3 TRBV10-2 CASRGIGNTIYF TGCGCCAGCAGGGGTATAGGAAACACCATATATTTT
- - TRBJ2-6 TRBV16 CASSQSGVSGANVLTF TGTGCCAGCAGCCAATCAGGAGTTTCGGGGGCCAACGTCCTGACTTTC
- - TRBJ1-3 TRBV20-1 CSATSGNTIYF TGCAGTGCAACATCTGGAAACACCATATATTTT
- - TRBJ1-2 TRBV6-1 CASTSDRNYGYTF TGTGCCAGCACCTCTGACAGGAACTATGGCTACACCTTC
- TRBD1 TRBJ1-1 TRBV6-6 CATGDSLAFF TGTGCCACCGGGGACAGTCTAGCTTTCTTT
- - TRBJ2-3 TRBV6-6 CASSSSLRTDTQYF TGTGCCAGCAGTTCTTCCCTACGCACAGATACGCAGTATTTT
- - TRBJ1-2 TRBV6-1 CASSDWGGYTF TGTGCCAGCAGTGATTGGGGAGGCTACACCTTC
- TRBD2 TRBJ2-7 TRBV5-1 CASSLAPTSGSYEQYF TGCGCCAGCAGCTTGGCTCCGACTAGCGGGTCCTACGAGCAGTACTTC
- - TRBJ2-7 TRBV5-1 CASKGRTTYEQYF TGCGCCAGCAAGGGCAGGACAACCTACGAGCAGTACTTC
- TRBD1 TRBJ1-6 TRBV6-5 CASRRTAGGFSPLHF TGTGCCAGCAGACGTACAGCAGGGGGCTTTTCACCCCTCCACTTT
- - TRBJ2-3 TRBV2 CASSEISPDTQYF TGTGCCAGCAGTGAAATTAGCCCAGATACGCAGTATTTT
once TRBD2 TRBJ2-7 TRBV5-1 CASSISGSFSYEQYF TGCGCCAGCAGCATAAGCGGGAGTTTCTCCTACGAGCAGTACTTC
- TRBD2 TRBJ2-1 TRBV11-2 CASIRGLARNNEQFF TGTGCCAGCATCCGGGGACTAGCGCGAAACAATGAGCAGTTCTTC
- - TRBJ1-2 TRBV6-1 CASSVYKSGNYGYTF TGTGCCAGCAGTGTTTATAAATCGGGGAACTATGGCTACACCTTC
few TRBD1 TRBJ2-7 TRBV27 CASGEPGQGYEQYF TGTGCCAGCGGCGAGCCGGGACAGGGGTACGAGCAGTACTTC
- - TRBJ2-1 TRBV9 CASSVGGRPYNEQFF TGTGCCAGCAGCGTAGGAGGGCGCCCCTACAATGAGCAGTTCTTC
once TRBD2 TRBJ2-1 TRBV6-6 CASSFSGSADEQFF TGTGCCAGCAGTTTTAGCGGGAGTGCGGATGAGCAGTTCTTC
- - TRBJ1-1 TRBV21-1 CAKLLNQTTNTEAFF TGTGCCAAATTACTAAACCAGACAACGAACACTGAAGCTTTCTTT
- TRBD2 TRBJ2-5 TRBV30 CAWTAGWTSGYQETQYF TGTGCCTGGACTGCGGGATGGACTAGCGGTTACCAAGAGACCCAGTACTTC
- TRBD2 TRBJ2-2 TRBV9 CASSVSNSGGGGELFF TGTGCCAGCAGCGTGTCAAATAGCGGGGGAGGCGGGGAGCTGTTTTTT
- - TRBJ2-3 TRBV7-8 CASSLIPVPSTDTQYF TGTGCCAGCAGCTTAATTCCAGTACCTAGCACAGATACGCAGTATTTT
- - TRBJ2-1 TRBV5-1 CASSLDVGANNEQFF TGCGCCAGCAGCTTGGACGTGGGAGCAAACAATGAGCAGTTCTTC
- - TRBJ1-2 TRBV6-5 CASSYVGSGYGYTF TGTGCCAGCAGTTACGTGGGTAGCGGCTATGGCTACACCTTC
- - TRBJ2-7 TRBV7-9 CASSLVGASEQYF TGTGCCAGCAGCTTGGTGGGGGCGTCCGAGCAGTACTTC
- - TRBJ2-1 TRBV11-2 CASTQGLTTEQFF TGTGCCAGCACCCAAGGACTGACGACAGAGCAGTTCTTC
- - TRBJ2-1 TRBV6-4 CASSDSSRREQFF TGTGCCAGCAGTGATTCTTCCCGCAGGGAGCAGTTCTTC
- - TRBJ2-5 TRBV5-1 CASSLAGQRETQYF TGCGCCAGCAGCTTGGCCGGGCAAAGGGAGACCCAGTACTTC
- - TRBJ1-3 TRBV6-4 CALRTASSGNTIYF TGTGCCTTGCGGACGGCAAGCTCTGGAAACACCATATATTTT
few - TRBJ2-7 TRBV18 CASSPQLMNEQYF TGTGCCAGCTCACCTCAGTTGATGAACGAGCAGTACTTC
once TRBD1 TRBJ1-2 TRBV27 CASSFSDRGGSGYTF TGTGCCAGCAGTTTTTCTGACAGGGGTGGAAGTGGCTACACCTTC
- - TRBJ1-2 TRBV29-1 CSVEEQVYGYTF TGCAGCGTTGAAGAACAGGTATATGGCTACACCTTC
- - TRBJ2-2 TRBV6-6 CASSPSGANTGELFF TGTGCCAGCAGCCCCTCTGGGGCGAACACCGGGGAGCTGTTTTTT
- TRBD1 TRBJ1-6 TRBV6-1 CAGRTGENSPLHF TGTGCCGGACGGACAGGGGAGAATTCACCCCTCCACTTT
- TRBD2 TRBJ2-1 TRBV4-3 CASSQGAGGYNEQFF TGCGCCAGCAGCCAAGGAGCGGGGGGCTACAATGAGCAGTTCTTC